The present entry profiles one T cell receptor beta chain with its context. This sample stems from a study of blood T cell repertoires in COVID-19. Overall study: There were acute and convalescent COVID-19 samples, and they came from the United States, Italy and Spain. In each case, the material was cDNA or gDNA derived from T cells, B-cell-depleted T cells, or PBMCs.

The ends were cut back, 0 bases at V and 4 bases at J, with 12 bases in the middle. The CDR3 covers 15 residues. Germline assignment: CDR1 MNHEY and CDR2 SVGAGI. In the original workflow: Amplifying reference gene primers gave estimates of nucleated cell counts. Using immunoSEQ multiplex PCR, the repertoire was profiled, and TCRdb retains in-frame clones only, with some absent. V and J calls and clone size are as listed in that table; D and trimming were resolved from the DNA. This table has some 260,000 clones, approximately 82% appearing once. The V gene is TRBV6-5, the J gene TRBJ1-2, with a weak D call TRBD1 (5 bases). The TCR comes from a woman younger than 35 with acute or convalescent COVID-19. Sequencing was carried out using peripheral blood. CDR3 region: CASSYSAGQGYGYTF. The CDR3 DNA follows: TGTGCCAGCAGTTACTCGGCAGGGCAGGGCTATGGCTACACCTTC.